This TCR beta chain was sequenced for a study of blood T cell repertoires in COVID-19. Original methodology: Estimation of nucleated cell counts was performed using reference gene primer amplification. The protocol was immunoSEQ multiplex PCR, while the TCRdb copy is restricted to in-frame clones and leaves out a portion. From that table come the V and J calls and clone size; the DNA was used to work out D and trimming. The sample has about 120,000 clones, approximately 87% seen once. The clonotype comes from a woman in her 50s with acute or convalescent COVID-19. Material for sequencing was peripheral blood.

CDR3: CASSQGGPQHF. In DNA, the CDR3 is TGTGCCAGCAGCCAGGGTGGGCCCCAGCATTTT. The chain employs TRBV7-9 and TRBJ1-5, with D possibly TRBD1 on 5 matching bases. V lost 5 bases, J lost 9 bases, and 8 bases lay in between. This CDR3 contains 11 residues. The germline V gene has CDR1 SEHNR and CDR2 FQNEAQ (reference sequence).